These T cell receptor beta chains were read from a single sample in a study of shared clonotypes between healthy human individuals. Libraries were prepared by immunoSEQ multiplex PCR; TCRdb keeps only in-frame clonotypes and omits some of them. The sample includes about 1 million clones, approximately 76% of them seen just once. The sequenced sample was memory CD4+ T cells sorted from blood. Receptors originate from a man aged 18-30 years in good health. Each CDR3 is given with its conserved first and last residue. Fields, in order: CDR3 length, J gene, clone size, V gene, D gene, CDR3 DNA, CDR3 protein. A D gene is named only where the DNA matches it firmly. Clone size is stated in some rows and not others, as once, few, many or a class when expanded.

length: 14
J: TRBJ1-5
size: once
V: TRBV6-6
D: -
DNA: TGTGGCACAGAAAAGGGCGGTAGCAATCAGCCCCAGCATTTT
CDR3: CGTEKGGSNQPQHF

length: 14
J: TRBJ1-5
size: -
V: TRBV19
D: -
DNA: TGTGCCAGTAGTCCGACGTTCAGGGGCCAGCCCCAGCATTTT
CDR3: CASSPTFRGQPQHF

length: 12
J: TRBJ1-5
size: -
V: TRBV30
D: -
DNA: TGTGCCTGGAGCCCCCCCAATCAGCCCCAGCATTTT
CDR3: CAWSPPNQPQHF

length: 13
J: TRBJ1-1
size: -
V: TRBV18
D: -
DNA: TGTGCCAGCTCACGGGGGGGGAACACTGAAGCTTTCTTT
CDR3: CASSRGGNTEAFF

length: 13
J: TRBJ1-2
size: -
V: TRBV29-1
D: TRBD1
DNA: TGCAGCGTAGAACAGGGGAGGGGCTATGGCTACACCTTC
CDR3: CSVEQGRGYGYTF

length: 14
J: TRBJ1-6
size: -
V: TRBV6-5
D: -
DNA: TGTGCCAGCAGCGAAAGCCGGGGCGGTTCACCCCTCCACTTT
CDR3: CASSESRGGSPLHF

length: 14
J: TRBJ1-1
size: -
V: TRBV5-1
D: TRBD1
DNA: TGCGCCAGCAGGCCTCAGGGGGGAGGCACTGAAGCTTTCTTT
CDR3: CASRPQGGGTEAFF

length: 16
J: TRBJ2-3
size: -
V: TRBV7-2
D: TRBD2
DNA: TGTGCCAGCAGCTTAAAACTAGCGGCTAGCACAGATACGCAGTATTTT
CDR3: CASSLKLAASTDTQYF

length: 15
J: TRBJ2-5
size: -
V: TRBV6-5
D: TRBD1
DNA: TGTGCCAGCAGTTACTCATCGCAGGGGGCAGATGAGCAGTACTTC
CDR3: CASSYSSQGADEQYF

length: 17
J: TRBJ2-2
size: -
V: TRBV6-1
D: TRBD1
DNA: TGTGCCAGCAGTGCGTACTCCGGGACAGGAAACACCGGGGAGCTGTTTTTT
CDR3: CASSAYSGTGNTGELFF

length: 13
J: TRBJ1-2
size: -
V: TRBV5-1
D: -
DNA: TGCGCCAGCAGCTTAGGGGTTAGTGCTGGCTACACCTTC
CDR3: CASSLGVSAGYTF

length: 14
J: TRBJ2-7
size: -
V: TRBV7-2
D: TRBD2
DNA: TGTGCCAGCAGACAAAGCGGGAGCTCCTACGAGCAGTACTTC
CDR3: CASRQSGSSYEQYF

length: 19
J: TRBJ1-1
size: few
V: TRBV11-3
D: TRBD1
DNA: TGTGCCAGCAGCTTGAGGTCGATGGGACAGGGGGCCCCTACGAGTGAAGCTTTCTTT
CDR3: CASSLRSMGQGAPTSEAFF

length: 15
J: TRBJ2-7
size: -
V: TRBV7-6
D: -
DNA: TGTGCCAGCAGCACCCCCTACCGAGGGAATCACGAGCAGTACTTC
CDR3: CASSTPYRGNHEQYF

length: 15
J: TRBJ1-6
size: -
V: TRBV7-9
D: -
DNA: TGTGCCAGCAGCACCGAGGCGCTTGGTAATTCACCCCTCCACTTT
CDR3: CASSTEALGNSPLHF

length: 14
J: TRBJ2-7
size: -
V: TRBV10-3
D: TRBD1
DNA: TGTGCCATCAGTACCACCGGACAGGGCTACGAGCAGTACTTC
CDR3: CAISTTGQGYEQYF

length: 11
J: TRBJ2-7
size: -
V: TRBV18
D: -
DNA: TGTGCCAGCTCACCAGGGTACGAGCAGTACTTC
CDR3: CASSPGYEQYF

length: 15
J: TRBJ1-5
size: few
V: TRBV2
D: TRBD1
DNA: TGTGCCAGCAGTGAAGGGACAGGGGTTGGTCAGCCCCAGCATTTT
CDR3: CASSEGTGVGQPQHF

length: 14
J: TRBJ1-3
size: -
V: TRBV7-2
D: -
DNA: TGTGCCAGCAGCTTTGTGTCCTCTGGAAACACCATATATTTT
CDR3: CASSFVSSGNTIYF

length: 14
J: TRBJ2-2
size: -
V: TRBV7-7
D: -
DNA: TGTGCTAGCAGCTTAGAAGTGAACACCGGGGAGCTGTTTTTT
CDR3: CASSLEVNTGELFF

length: 15
J: TRBJ2-5
size: -
V: TRBV5-4
D: TRBD2
DNA: TGTGCCAGCAGACTAGCGGGGGGAATCCAAGAGACCCAGTACTTC
CDR3: CASRLAGGIQETQYF

length: 12
J: TRBJ1-2
size: -
V: TRBV7-2
D: -
DNA: TGTGCCAGCAGCCCCCAAAGCGGTGGCTACACCTTC
CDR3: CASSPQSGGYTF

length: 12
J: TRBJ1-2
size: -
V: TRBV28
D: TRBD1
DNA: TGTGCCAGCAGTTTGACAGGGTTTGGCTACACCTTC
CDR3: CASSLTGFGYTF

length: 14
J: TRBJ2-7
size: -
V: TRBV10-3
D: -
DNA: TGTGCCACCCGAGAGTCCGGGGGCGGCTACGAGCAGTACTTC
CDR3: CATRESGGGYEQYF

length: 13
J: TRBJ2-1
size: -
V: TRBV5-3
D: -
DNA: TGTGCCAGAAGCTTGTTAGCCGCGGGTGAGCAGTTCTTC
CDR3: CARSLLAAGEQFF

length: 14
J: TRBJ2-7
size: once
V: TRBV11-3
D: -
DNA: TGTGCCAGCAGCTTAGGGCCCTCCTCCTACGAGCAGTACTTC
CDR3: CASSLGPSSYEQYF

length: 13
J: TRBJ1-2
size: few
V: TRBV30
D: -
DNA: TGTGCCCGACAATCGGACACTTCCTATGGCTACACCTTC
CDR3: CARQSDTSYGYTF

length: 14
J: TRBJ2-7
size: -
V: TRBV28
D: -
DNA: TGTGCCAGCAGTACCGGGACAAATTCCTACGAGCAGTACTTC
CDR3: CASSTGTNSYEQYF

length: 15
J: TRBJ1-5
size: -
V: TRBV7-2
D: -
DNA: TGTGCCAGCAGCTTGGACGACTTACCCAATCAGCCCCAGCATTTT
CDR3: CASSLDDLPNQPQHF

length: 11
J: TRBJ1-3
size: few
V: TRBV7-2
D: -
DNA: TGTGCCAGCAGCTTGGCGGGAAATATGTATTTT
CDR3: CASSLAGNMYF

length: 15
J: TRBJ2-1
size: -
V: TRBV7-2
D: -
DNA: TGTGCCAGCAGCCGTAGAAACCCCCCCTACAATGAGCAGTTCTTC
CDR3: CASSRRNPPYNEQFF

length: 15
J: TRBJ1-6
size: few
V: TRBV15
D: TRBD1
DNA: TGTGCCACCAGCGGAGGGGACAGGTTTCCTTCACCCCTCCACTTT
CDR3: CATSGGDRFPSPLHF

length: 12
J: TRBJ2-1
size: few
V: TRBV27
D: -
DNA: TGTGCCAGCAGTTTCTCTGGTCGTGAGCAGTTCTTC
CDR3: CASSFSGREQFF

length: 15
J: TRBJ2-7
size: -
V: TRBV6-5
D: TRBD1
DNA: TGTGCCAGCCAACAACCCGGGACAGGGTTAGGCGAGCAGTACTTC
CDR3: CASQQPGTGLGEQYF

length: 16
J: TRBJ1-4
size: -
V: TRBV5-1
D: TRBD1
DNA: TGCGCCAGCAGCTATACCGGGACAGCCATCAATGAAAAACTGTTTTTT
CDR3: CASSYTGTAINEKLFF

length: 16
J: TRBJ1-2
size: -
V: TRBV28
D: TRBD1
DNA: TGTGCCAGCAGTGTACTCGCCGGGACAGAAAACTATGGCTACACCTTC
CDR3: CASSVLAGTENYGYTF

length: 16
J: TRBJ2-7
size: -
V: TRBV7-2
D: TRBD2
DNA: TGTGCCAGCAGCTCAGCCGGGACTAAAAGCTCCTACGAGCAGTACTTC
CDR3: CASSSAGTKSSYEQYF

length: 16
J: TRBJ2-1
size: -
V: TRBV7-2
D: -
DNA: TGTGCCAGCAGACTAGGGGGAGGCGGGAGCCATAATGAGCAGTTCTTC
CDR3: CASRLGGGGSHNEQFF